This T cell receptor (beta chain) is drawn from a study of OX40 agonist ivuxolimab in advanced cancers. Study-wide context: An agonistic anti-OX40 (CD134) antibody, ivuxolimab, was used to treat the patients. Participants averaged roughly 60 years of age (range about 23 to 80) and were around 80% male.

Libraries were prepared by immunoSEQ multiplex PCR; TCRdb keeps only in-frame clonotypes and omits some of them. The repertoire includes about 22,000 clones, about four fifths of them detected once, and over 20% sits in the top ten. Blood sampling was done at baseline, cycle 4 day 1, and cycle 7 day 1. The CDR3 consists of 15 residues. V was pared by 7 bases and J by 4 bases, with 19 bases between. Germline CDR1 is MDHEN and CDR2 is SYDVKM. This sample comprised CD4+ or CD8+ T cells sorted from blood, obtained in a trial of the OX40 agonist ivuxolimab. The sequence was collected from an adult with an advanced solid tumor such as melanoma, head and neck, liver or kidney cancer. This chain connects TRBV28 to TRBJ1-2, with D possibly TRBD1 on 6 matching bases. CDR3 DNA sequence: TGTGCCAGCATCCCCCTTGGGGGGCGGAGCTATGGCTACACCTTC. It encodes CASIPLGGRSYGYTF.